This note documents a single TCR beta chain sequence. This record belongs to a study of blood T cell repertoires in COVID-19. Germline CDR1 is KGHSH and CDR2 is LQKENI. V lost 2 bases to trimming and J lost 6 bases; unmatched junction nucleotides: 6. The CDR3 runs to 14 residues. Assay: immunoSEQ multiplex PCR; the TCRdb copy retains only in-frame clones and omits some. This sample has over 150,000 clones; more than 75% occur once, and the top ten carry 2.5% to 3%. The material sequenced was peripheral blood. The chain is built from TRBV18 and TRBJ2-7; 8 bases are shared with TRBD1. The TCR comes from an elderly woman with COVID-19, enrolled during active disease. The CDR3 sequence: CASSPGQGMGEQYF. The CDR3 nucleotides are TGTGCCAGCTCACCAGGACAGGGTATGGGCGAGCAGTACTTC.